These T cell receptor beta chains were read from a single sample in a study of T-cell reconstitution after alpha-beta-depleted transplantation in children. TCRdb reanalysed the PCR reads using MiXCR and keeps one entry per CDR3 protein. This table holds about 980,000 distinct CDR3 sequences, about 29% found once. Specimen: PBMCs, mostly from graft donor cells, collected 360 days after TCRalphabeta/CD19-depleted stem cell transplant. The source is a boy less than two years old who had a stem cell transplant for SCID, so the T cells may come from the graft donor. CDR3s include the opening cysteine and the closing phenylalanine or tryptophan. A D gene is named only where the DNA matches it firmly. The size entry is marked missing in some rows and otherwise reads once, few, many or a size class.

abundance	d_gene	v_gene	j_gene	CDR3aa	CDR3nt
NA	NA	TRBV11-2	TRBJ2-1	CASSPPWTHNNEQFF	TGTGCCAGCAGCCCCCCCTGGACCCACAACAATGAGCAGTTCTTC
NA	TRBD1	TRBV5-5	TRBJ2-7	CASKWRTGAYEQYF	TGTGCCAGCAAGTGGAGGACAGGGGCCTACGAGCAGTACTTC
NA	NA	TRBV20-1	TRBJ1-2	CSARDGRGKGYTF	TGCAGTGCTAGAGACGGCAGGGGAAAAGGCTACACCTTC
NA	NA	TRBV20-1	TRBJ2-3	CSASFQGLGTQYF	TGCAGTGCTAGTTTTCAGGGTTTAGGCACGCAGTATTTT
few	NA	TRBV27	TRBJ1-5	CASKPRTDRVNQPQHF	TGTGCCAGCAAACCCCGGACTGACCGGGTCAATCAGCCCCAGCATTTT
many	NA	TRBV3-1	TRBJ2-3	CASSHPNADTQYF	TGTGCCAGCAGCCACCCCAATGCAGATACGCAGTATTTT
few	NA	TRBV28	TRBJ2-1	CASTDQGTNEQFF	TGTGCCAGCACCGACCAGGGAACCAATGAGCAGTTCTTC
NA	TRBD2	TRBV7-2	TRBJ2-3	CASSSYGGATDTQYF	TGTGCCAGCAGCTCGTACGGGGGGGCCACAGATACGCAGTATTTT
NA	NA	TRBV5-1	TRBJ1-4	CASSLVDRGGKGEKLFF	TGCGCCAGCAGCTTGGTCGATCGGGGGGGCAAGGGTGAAAAACTGTTTTTT
NA	TRBD1	TRBV20-1	TRBJ1-5	CSARTGTLNQPQHF	TGCAGTGCCAGGACAGGGACCCTCAATCAGCCCCAGCATTTT
NA	TRBD1	TRBV9	TRBJ2-2	CASSVRGDRVNTGELFF	TGTGCCAGCAGCGTGAGGGGGGACAGGGTGAACACCGGGGAGCTGTTTTTT
few	NA	TRBV12-5	TRBJ2-2	CASGLVSGKGKGREELFF	TGTGCTAGTGGTTTGGTATCGGGAAAGGGGAAGGGCAGAGAGGAGCTGTTTTTT
many	TRBD1	TRBV12-3/TRBV12-4	TRBJ1-5	CASSFTGQGQPQHF	TGTGCCAGCAGTTTTACGGGACAGGGACAGCCCCAGCATTTT
NA	NA	TRBV6-1	TRBJ1-5	CASSEADQPQHF	TGTGCCAGCAGTGAGGCCGATCAGCCCCAGCATTTT
many	NA	TRBV7-9	TRBJ1-1	CASSLFGGTEAFF	TGTGCCAGCAGCCTCTTTGGGGGCACTGAAGCTTTCTTT
NA	TRBD2	TRBV28	TRBJ2-3	CASSSWGTSPTDTQYF	TGTGCCAGCAGTTCATGGGGGACTAGCCCAACAGATACGCAGTATTTT
NA	NA	TRBV5-1	TRBJ2-7	CASRSYTGYPYEQYF	TGCGCCAGCAGATCCTATACAGGGTATCCCTACGAGCAGTACTTC
few	NA	TRBV5-1	TRBJ2-7	CASSLELSGGPSSYEQYF	TGCGCCAGCAGCTTGGAACTGAGTGGCGGCCCCAGCTCCTACGAGCAGTACTTC
NA	TRBD2	TRBV12-3/TRBV12-4	TRBJ2-1	CASGPLAGSNEQFF	TGTGCCAGCGGACCCCTAGCGGGTTCCAATGAGCAGTTCTTC
once	NA	TRBV23-1	TRBJ2-6	CASSPWGSGANVLTF	TGCGCCAGCAGCCCTTGGGGATCCGGGGCCAACGTCCTGACTTTC
many	TRBD2	TRBV28	TRBJ2-5	CASSLGLAGGLYQETQYF	TGTGCCAGCAGTTTAGGGCTAGCGGGGGGCTTGTACCAAGAGACCCAGTACTTC
NA	TRBD1	TRBV7-2	TRBJ1-2	CASSAVWTGLGYTF	TGTGCCAGCAGCGCCGTATGGACAGGGCTTGGCTACACCTTC
few	NA	TRBV30	TRBJ2-1	CAWSRERSEQFF	TGTGCCTGGAGCAGGGAGCGGAGTGAGCAGTTCTTC
NA	TRBD1	TRBV4-3	TRBJ1-5	CASSQEGGQGSRQPQHF	TGCGCCAGCAGCCAAGAAGGGGGACAGGGTTCTCGTCAGCCCCAGCATTTT
few	NA	TRBV7-2	TRBJ1-1	CASSLTLARARNTEAFF	TGTGCCAGCAGCTTAACACTTGCGAGGGCCAGAAACACTGAAGCTTTCTTT
few	NA	TRBV4-3	TRBJ1-2	CASSPWKSRYYGYTF	TGCGCCAGCAGCCCTTGGAAGAGCCGGTACTATGGCTACACCTTC
NA	NA	TRBV20-1	TRBJ2-3	CSARALGLVGQYF	TGCAGTGCTAGGGCTCTGGGGCTTGTAGGGCAGTATTTT
NA	NA	TRBV5-1	TRBJ2-5	CASSLVPQTYQETQYF	TGCGCCAGCAGCTTGGTCCCTCAAACATACCAAGAGACCCAGTACTTC
few	NA	TRBV4-2	TRBJ2-1	CASSQGVGGRLLHNEQFF	TGTGCCAGCAGCCAAGGGGTTGGAGGTAGACTCCTCCACAATGAGCAGTTCTTC
few	TRBD1	TRBV6-5	TRBJ2-7	CASRATGSYEQYF	TGTGCCAGCAGAGCGACAGGGTCCTACGAGCAGTACTTC
few	TRBD1	TRBV28	TRBJ2-3	CASSAARTGRWRDTQYF	TGTGCCAGCAGTGCAGCCCGGACAGGCCGTTGGAGAGATACGCAGTATTTT
NA	NA	TRBV5-1	TRBJ2-1	CASSGGDAYNEQFF	TGCGCCAGCAGCGGCGGTGACGCCTACAATGAGCAGTTCTTC
NA	NA	TRBV7-8	TRBJ2-5	CASSLLARNFQETQYF	TGTGCCAGCAGCTTATTGGCCCGCAACTTCCAAGAGACCCAGTACTTC
NA	NA	TRBV5-1	TRBJ2-7	CASSLTDLAYEQYF	TGCGCCAGCAGCTTGACCGACCTAGCCTACGAGCAGTACTTC
NA	NA	TRBV30	TRBJ1-1	CAWIAYLANTEAFF	TGTGCCTGGATAGCTTATTTGGCGAACACTGAAGCTTTCTTT
NA	NA	TRBV4-2	TRBJ2-7	CASSQATGARNEQYF	TGTGCCAGCAGCCAAGCCACGGGGGCGAGGAACGAGCAGTACTTC
few	NA	TRBV11-2	TRBJ2-7	CASSLRDSRSSYEQYF	TGTGCCAGCAGCTTAAGAGATTCCAGGAGCTCCTACGAGCAGTACTTC
few	NA	TRBV29-1	TRBJ2-3	CSVAAIADTQYF	TGCAGCGTTGCGGCAATTGCAGATACGCAGTATTTT
few	NA	TRBV12-3/TRBV12-4	TRBJ2-5	CASSSGHLGETQYF	TGTGCCAGCAGTTCGGGACACCTAGGGGAGACCCAGTACTTC
NA	NA	TRBV11-2	TRBJ2-5	CASRGWDETQYF	TGTGCCAGCAGAGGGTGGGATGAGACCCAGTACTTC
NA	TRBD1	TRBV5-1	TRBJ2-7	CASSETGVGEQYF	TGCGCCAGCAGCGAAACAGGGGTAGGCGAGCAGTACTTC
few	NA	TRBV9	TRBJ1-5	CASSITGDANQPQHF	TGTGCCAGCAGCATAACAGGAGACGCCAATCAGCCCCAGCATTTT
few	NA	TRBV18	TRBJ2-5	CASSPRKGQETQYF	TGTGCCAGCTCACCACGTAAAGGCCAAGAGACCCAGTACTTC
few	TRBD1	TRBV27	TRBJ1-2	CASSLRRQGSYGYTF	TGTGCCAGCAGTTTACGGCGACAGGGTAGCTATGGCTACACCTTC
NA	NA	TRBV20-1	TRBJ2-1	CSASTGGHNEQFF	TGCAGTGCTAGCACCGGGGGTCACAATGAGCAGTTCTTC
NA	NA	TRBV12-3/TRBV12-4	TRBJ1-5	CASSARSNQPQHF	TGTGCCAGCAGTGCGAGGAGCAATCAGCCCCAGCATTTT
few	NA	TRBV29-1	TRBJ1-1	CSVEFAAGVTEAFF	TGCAGCGTTGAGTTTGCGGCCGGGGTTACTGAAGCTTTCTTT
few	NA	TRBV15	TRBJ2-7	CATSWQTQDEQYF	TGTGCCACTAGTTGGCAGACCCAAGACGAGCAGTACTTC
few	NA	TRBV12-3/TRBV12-4	TRBJ1-1	CASRRTPNEAFF	TGTGCCAGCAGACGGACACCTAATGAAGCTTTCTTT
few	NA	TRBV20-1	TRBJ2-1	CSARGLLNEQFF	TGCAGTGCTAGAGGACTACTCAATGAGCAGTTCTTC
few	TRBD1	TRBV18	TRBJ2-1	CASSGSGTGLDEQFF	TGTGCCAGCTCAGGATCCGGGACAGGGTTGGATGAGCAGTTCTTC
NA	NA	TRBV11-2	TRBJ2-7	CASSPSNRAEQYF	TGTGCCAGCAGCCCCTCAAACAGGGCCGAGCAGTACTTC
NA	NA	TRBV28	TRBJ1-1	CASSLWQKGNTEAFF	TGTGCCAGCAGTTTATGGCAGAAGGGGAACACTGAAGCTTTCTTT